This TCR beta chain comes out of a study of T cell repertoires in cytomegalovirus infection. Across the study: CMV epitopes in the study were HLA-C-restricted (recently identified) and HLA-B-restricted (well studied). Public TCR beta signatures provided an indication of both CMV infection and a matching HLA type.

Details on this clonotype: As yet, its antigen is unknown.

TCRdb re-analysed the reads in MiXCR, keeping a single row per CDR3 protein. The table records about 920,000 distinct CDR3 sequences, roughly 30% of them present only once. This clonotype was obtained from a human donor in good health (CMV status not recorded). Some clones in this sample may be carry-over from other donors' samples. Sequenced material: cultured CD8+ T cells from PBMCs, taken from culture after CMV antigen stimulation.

The CDR3 DNA reads TGCAGTGCTGGGCCCGGACTAGCGGGGTTAGAGACCCAGTACTTC. Protein sequence: CSAGPGLAGLETQYF. This chain uses TRBV20-1 with TRBJ2-5; TRBD2 agrees at 12 bases. Germline CDR1 is DFQATT and CDR2 is SNEGSKA (reference sequence). J lost 4 bases, V lost 5 bases, and 8 bases had no gene match. The CDR3 loop spans 15 amino acids.